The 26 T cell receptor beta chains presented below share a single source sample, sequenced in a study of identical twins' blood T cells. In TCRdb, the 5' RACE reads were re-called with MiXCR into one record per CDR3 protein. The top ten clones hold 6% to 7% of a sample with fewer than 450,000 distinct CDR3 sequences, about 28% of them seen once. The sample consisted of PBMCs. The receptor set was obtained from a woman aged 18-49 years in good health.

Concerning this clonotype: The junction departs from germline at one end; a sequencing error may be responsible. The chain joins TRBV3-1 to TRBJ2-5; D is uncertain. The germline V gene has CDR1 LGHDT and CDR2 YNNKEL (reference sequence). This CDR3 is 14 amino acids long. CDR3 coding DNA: TGTGCCAGCGGCCAAGGGATGGAGCAAGAGACCCAGTACTTC. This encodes CASGQGMEQETQYF.

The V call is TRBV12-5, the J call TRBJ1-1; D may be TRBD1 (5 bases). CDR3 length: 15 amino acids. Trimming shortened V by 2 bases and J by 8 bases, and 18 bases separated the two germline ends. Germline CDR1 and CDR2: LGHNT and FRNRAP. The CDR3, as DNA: TGTGCTAGTGGTTTGTCCCTCGGGGGGTCGAAAGAAGCTTTCTTT. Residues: CASGLSLGGSKEAFF.

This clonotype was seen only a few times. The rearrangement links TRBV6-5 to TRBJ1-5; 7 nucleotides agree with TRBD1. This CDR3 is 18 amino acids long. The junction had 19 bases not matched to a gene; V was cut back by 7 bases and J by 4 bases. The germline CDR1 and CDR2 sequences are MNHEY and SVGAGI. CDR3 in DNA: TGTGCCAGCATGTCCGGACAGGCGAGATATTTCAGGAATCAGCCCCAGCATTTT. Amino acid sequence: CASMSGQARYFRNQPQHF.

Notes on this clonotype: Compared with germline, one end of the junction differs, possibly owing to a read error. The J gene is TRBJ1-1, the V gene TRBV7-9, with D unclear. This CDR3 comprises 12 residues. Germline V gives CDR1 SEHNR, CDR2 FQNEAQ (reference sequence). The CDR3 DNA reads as TGTGCCAGCAGCTTAGGTGACACTGAAGCTCTCTTT. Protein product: CASSLGDTEALF.

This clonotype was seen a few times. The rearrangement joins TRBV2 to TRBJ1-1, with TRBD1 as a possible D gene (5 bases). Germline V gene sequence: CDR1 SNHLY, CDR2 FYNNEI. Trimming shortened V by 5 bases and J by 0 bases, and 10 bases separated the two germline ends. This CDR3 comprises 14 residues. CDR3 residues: CASSQTALNTEAFF. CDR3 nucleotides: TGTGCCAGCAGTCAGACAGCTCTGAACACTGAAGCTTTCTTT.

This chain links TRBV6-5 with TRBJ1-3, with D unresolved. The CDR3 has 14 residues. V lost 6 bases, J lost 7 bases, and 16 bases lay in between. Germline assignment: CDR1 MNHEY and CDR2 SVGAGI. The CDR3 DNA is TGTGCCAGCAGCTACGGAGGAGGGAGCAACACCATATATTTT. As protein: CASSYGGGSNTIYF.

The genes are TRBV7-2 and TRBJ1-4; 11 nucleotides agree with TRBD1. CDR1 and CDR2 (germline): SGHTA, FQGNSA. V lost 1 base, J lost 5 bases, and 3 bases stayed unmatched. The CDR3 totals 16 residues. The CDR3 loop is CASSLGTGGHNEKLFF. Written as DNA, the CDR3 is TGTGCCAGCAGCTTAGGGACAGGGGGCCACAATGAAAAACTGTTTTTT.

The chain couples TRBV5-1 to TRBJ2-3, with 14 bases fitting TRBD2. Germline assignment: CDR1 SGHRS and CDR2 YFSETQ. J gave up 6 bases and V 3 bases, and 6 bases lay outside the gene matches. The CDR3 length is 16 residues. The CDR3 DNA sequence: TGCGCCAGCAGCTCCACGACTAGCGGGAGGGAGGATACGCAGTATTTT. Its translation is CASSSTTSGREDTQYF. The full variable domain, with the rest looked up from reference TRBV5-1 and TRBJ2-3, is KAGVTQTPRYLIKTRGQQVTLSCSPISGHRSVSWYQQTPGQGLQFLFEYFSETQRNKGNFPGRFSGRQFSNSRSEMNVSTLELGDSALYLCASSSTTSGREDTQYFGPGTRLTVL.

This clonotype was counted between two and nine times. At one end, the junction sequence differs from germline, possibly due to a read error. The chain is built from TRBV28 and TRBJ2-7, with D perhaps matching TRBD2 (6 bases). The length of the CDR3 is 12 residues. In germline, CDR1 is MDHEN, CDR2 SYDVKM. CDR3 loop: CASSRDFITQGF. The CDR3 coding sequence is TGTGCCAGCAGCCGGGACTTCATCACCCAGGGCTTC.

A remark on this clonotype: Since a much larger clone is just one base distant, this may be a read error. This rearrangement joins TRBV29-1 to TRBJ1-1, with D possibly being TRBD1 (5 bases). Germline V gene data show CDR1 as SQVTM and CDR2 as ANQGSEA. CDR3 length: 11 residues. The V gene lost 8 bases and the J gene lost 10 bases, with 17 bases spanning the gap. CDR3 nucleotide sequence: TGCAGCTTTGGGGGGGTCACCGCAGCTTTCTTT. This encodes CSFGGVTAAFF.

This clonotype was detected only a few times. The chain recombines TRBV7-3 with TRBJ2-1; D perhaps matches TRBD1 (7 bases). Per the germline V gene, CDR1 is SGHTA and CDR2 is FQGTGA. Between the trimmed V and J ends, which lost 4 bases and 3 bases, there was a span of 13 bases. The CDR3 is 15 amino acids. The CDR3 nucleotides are TGTGCCAGCAGCTCCTCCAGGGGGGACTACAATGAGCAGTTCTTC. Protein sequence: CASSSSRGDYNEQFF.

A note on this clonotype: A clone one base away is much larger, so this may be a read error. CDR3 protein: CAGSYGRGTEAFF. The CDR3 DNA reads as TGTGCCGGCAGTTACGGGAGGGGGACTGAAGCTTTCTTT. This chain uses TRBV6-6 with TRBJ1-1, with D possibly being TRBD1 (6 bases). The CDR3 totals 13 residues. Germline V gene lookup returns CDR1 MNHNY and CDR2 SVGAGI (reference sequence).

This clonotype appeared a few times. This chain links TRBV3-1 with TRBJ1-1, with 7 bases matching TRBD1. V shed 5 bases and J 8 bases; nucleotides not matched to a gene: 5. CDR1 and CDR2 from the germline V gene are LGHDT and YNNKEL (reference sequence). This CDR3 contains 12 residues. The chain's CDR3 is CASSKGGWEAFF. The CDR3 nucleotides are TGTGCCAGCAGCAAAGGGGGCTGGGAAGCTTTCTTT.

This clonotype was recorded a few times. The CDR3 loop is CASSYFGSYGYTF. CDR3 sequence (DNA): TGTGCCAGCAGTTACTTTGGGTCGTATGGCTACACCTTC. The chain uses TRBV6-5 and TRBJ1-2; D gene uncertain. The CDR3 spans 13 residues. Germline CDR1 is MNHEY and CDR2 is SVGAGI. The germline V and J ends were trimmed by 1 base and 5 bases, with 8 bases remaining between them.

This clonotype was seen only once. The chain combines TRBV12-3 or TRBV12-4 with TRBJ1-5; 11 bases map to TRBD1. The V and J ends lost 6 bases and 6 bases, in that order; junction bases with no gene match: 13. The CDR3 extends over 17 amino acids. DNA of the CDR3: TGTGCCAGCAGAGCGGGACAGGGGGTCCCGATGGGTCAGCCCCAGCATTTT. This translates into CASRAGQGVPMGQPQHF.

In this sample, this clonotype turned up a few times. CDR3 residues: CASSFREGAGNTIYF. CDR3 DNA: TGTGCCAGCAGTTTTAGGGAGGGTGCTGGAAACACCATATATTTT. The chain combines TRBV12-3 or TRBV12-4 with TRBJ1-3; no firm D call. This CDR3 has 15 amino acids. With 3 bases removed from V and 2 bases from J, the gap between germline ends came to 11 bases.

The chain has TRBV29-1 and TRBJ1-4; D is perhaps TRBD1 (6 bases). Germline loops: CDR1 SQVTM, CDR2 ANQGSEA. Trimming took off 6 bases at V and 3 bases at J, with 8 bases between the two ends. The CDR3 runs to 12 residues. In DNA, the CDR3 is TGCAGCGTGGGGGGCGCTAATGAAAAACTGTTTTTT. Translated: CSVGGANEKLFF.

The CDR3 reads CASGLGQGSTEAFF. The DNA for the CDR3 is TGTGCTAGTGGTTTGGGACAGGGGAGCACTGAAGCTTTCTTT. The chain carries TRBV12-5 and TRBJ1-1, with 8 bases fitting TRBD1. Germline trimming cut 1 base from V and 4 bases from J; bases unmatched to any gene: 2. This CDR3 comprises 14 residues. Germline-derived CDR1 and CDR2 are LGHNT and FRNRAP.

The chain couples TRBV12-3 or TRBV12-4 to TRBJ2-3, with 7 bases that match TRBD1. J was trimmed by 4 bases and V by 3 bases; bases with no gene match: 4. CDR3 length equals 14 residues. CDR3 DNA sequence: TGTGCCAGCAGTTTCATCGACAGGGCAGATACGCAGTATTTT. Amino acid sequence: CASSFIDRADTQYF.

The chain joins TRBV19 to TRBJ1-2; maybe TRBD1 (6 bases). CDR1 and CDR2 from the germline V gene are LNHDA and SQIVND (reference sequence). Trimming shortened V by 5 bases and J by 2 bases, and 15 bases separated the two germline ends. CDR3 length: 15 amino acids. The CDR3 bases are TGTGCCAGTAGTTTCAGGGGAGCGAGAAACTATGGCTACACCTTC. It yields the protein CASSFRGARNYGYTF.

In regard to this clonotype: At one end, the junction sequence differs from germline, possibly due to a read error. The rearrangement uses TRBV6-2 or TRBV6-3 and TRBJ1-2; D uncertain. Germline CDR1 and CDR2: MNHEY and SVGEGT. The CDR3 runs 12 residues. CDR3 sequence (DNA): TGTGCCATCCTCCGGTCCAACTGTGGCTACACCTTC. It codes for CAILRSNCGYTF.

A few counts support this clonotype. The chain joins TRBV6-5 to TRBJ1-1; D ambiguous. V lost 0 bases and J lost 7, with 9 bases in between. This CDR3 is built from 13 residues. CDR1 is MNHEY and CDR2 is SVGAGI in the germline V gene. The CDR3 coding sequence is TGTGCCAGCAGTTACTCGTTTCGAAGTGAAGCTTTCTTT. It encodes CASSYSFRSEAFF.

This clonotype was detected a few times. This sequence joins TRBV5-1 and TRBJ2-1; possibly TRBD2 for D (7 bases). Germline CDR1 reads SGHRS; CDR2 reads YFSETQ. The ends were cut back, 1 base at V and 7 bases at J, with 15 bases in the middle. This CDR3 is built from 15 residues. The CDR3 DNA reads TGCGCCAGCAGCTTGCGTGGGGGGGCGCAGAATGAGCAGTTCTTC. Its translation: CASSLRGGAQNEQFF.

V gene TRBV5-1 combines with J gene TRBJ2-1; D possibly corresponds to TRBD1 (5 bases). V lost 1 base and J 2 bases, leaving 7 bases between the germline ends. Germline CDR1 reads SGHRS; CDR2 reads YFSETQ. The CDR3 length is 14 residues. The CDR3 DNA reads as TGCGCCAGCAGCTTGATAGGGGCCTACAATGAGCAGTTCTTC. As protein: CASSLIGAYNEQFF.

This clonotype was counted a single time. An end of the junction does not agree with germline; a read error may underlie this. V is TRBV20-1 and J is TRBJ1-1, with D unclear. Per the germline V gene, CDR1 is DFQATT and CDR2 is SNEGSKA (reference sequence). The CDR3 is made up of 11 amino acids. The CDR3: CSARRNTESFF. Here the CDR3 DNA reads TGCAGCGCTAGACGAAACACTGAATCTTTCTTT.

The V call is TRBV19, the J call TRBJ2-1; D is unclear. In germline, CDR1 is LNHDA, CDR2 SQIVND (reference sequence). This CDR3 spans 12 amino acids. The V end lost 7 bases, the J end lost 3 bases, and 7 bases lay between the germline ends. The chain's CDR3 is CASIGSYNEQFF. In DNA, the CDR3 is TGTGCCAGTATAGGTAGCTACAATGAGCAGTTCTTC. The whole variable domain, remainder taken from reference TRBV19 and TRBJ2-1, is DGGITQSPKYLFRKEGQNVTLSCEQNLNHDAMYWYRQDPGQGLRLIYYSQIVNDFQKGDIAEGYSVSREKKESFPLTVTSAQKNPTAFYLCASIGSYNEQFFGPGTRLTVL.